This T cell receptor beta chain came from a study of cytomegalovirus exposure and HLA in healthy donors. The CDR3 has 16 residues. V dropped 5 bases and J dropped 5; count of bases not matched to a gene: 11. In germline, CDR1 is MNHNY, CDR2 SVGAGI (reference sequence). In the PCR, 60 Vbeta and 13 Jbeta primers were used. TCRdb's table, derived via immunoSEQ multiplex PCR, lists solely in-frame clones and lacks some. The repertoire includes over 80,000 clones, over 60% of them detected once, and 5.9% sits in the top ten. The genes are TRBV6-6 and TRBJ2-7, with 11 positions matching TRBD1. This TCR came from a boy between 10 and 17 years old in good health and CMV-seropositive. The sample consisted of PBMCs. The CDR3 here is CASSPKGGTGGNEQYF. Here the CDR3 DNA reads TGTGCCAGCAGTCCCAAGGGGGGGACAGGGGGAAACGAGCAGTACTTC.